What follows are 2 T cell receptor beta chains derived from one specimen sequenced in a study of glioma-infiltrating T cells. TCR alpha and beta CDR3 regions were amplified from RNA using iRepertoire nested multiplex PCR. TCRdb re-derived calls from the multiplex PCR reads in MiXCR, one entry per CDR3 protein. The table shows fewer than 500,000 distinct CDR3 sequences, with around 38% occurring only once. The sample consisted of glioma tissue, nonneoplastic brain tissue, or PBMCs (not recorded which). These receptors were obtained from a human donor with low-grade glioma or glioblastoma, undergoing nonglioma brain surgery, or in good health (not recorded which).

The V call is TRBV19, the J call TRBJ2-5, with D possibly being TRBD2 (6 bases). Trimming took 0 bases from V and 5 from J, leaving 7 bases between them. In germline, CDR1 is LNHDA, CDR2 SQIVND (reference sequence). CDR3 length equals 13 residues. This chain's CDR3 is CASSIERGETQYF. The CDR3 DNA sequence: TGTGCCAGTAGTATAGAACGGGGGGAGACCCAGTACTTC.

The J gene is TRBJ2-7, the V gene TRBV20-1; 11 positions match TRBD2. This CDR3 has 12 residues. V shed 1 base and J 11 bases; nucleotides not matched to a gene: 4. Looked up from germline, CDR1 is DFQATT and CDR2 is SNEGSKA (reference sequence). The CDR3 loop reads CSARGTSGLKYF. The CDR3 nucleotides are TGCAGTGCTAGAGGGACTAGCGGGTTAAAGTACTTC.